The rows below give T cell receptor beta chains drawn from one sample of a study of cytomegalovirus exposure and HLA in healthy donors. Libraries were prepared by immunoSEQ multiplex PCR; TCRdb keeps only in-frame clonotypes and omits some of them. The sample has about 110,000 clones; roughly 68% are singletons. Sequenced: PBMCs. These receptors were collected from a woman younger than 45 in good health and CMV-seronegative. Both conserved end residues are part of each CDR3. A D gene is named only where the DNA matches it firmly. Size tells how often a clone was seen (once, few, many) or the class of an expanded clone, and some rows leave it out.

size | J | V | D | DNA | CDR3
. | TRBJ1-5 | TRBV27 | TRBD1 | TGTGCCAGCAGTTCGTGGGACAGCCCCGCGTTCCCTAGCAATCAGCCCCAGCATTTT | CASSSWDSPAFPSNQPQHF
few | TRBJ2-7 | TRBV28 | . | TGTGCCAGCAGTATGGGGGGAAGTTACTACGAGCAGTACTTC | CASSMGGSYYEQYF
. | TRBJ1-5 | TRBV2 | . | TGTGCCAGCGGGACAATGGGGGTCCAGCCCCAGCATTTT | CASGTMGVQPQHF
. | TRBJ1-1 | TRBV27 | TRBD1 | TGTGCCAGCAGTCCCTTCGACAGGGTGTACACTGAAGCTTTCTTT | CASSPFDRVYTEAFF
. | TRBJ1-3 | TRBV30 | . | TGTGCCTGGAGTGTACTTGGAAACACCATATATTTT | CAWSVLGNTIYF
. | TRBJ2-5 | TRBV5-4 | TRBD1 | TGTGCCAGCAGCTTTCCTGTGACAGGGGGCGCGGAGACCCAGTACTTC | CASSFPVTGGAETQYF
. | TRBJ2-1 | TRBV12-5 | TRBD2 | TGTGCTAGTGGCCCCGGGACTAGCAATGAGCAGTTCTTC | CASGPGTSNEQFF
few | TRBJ2-3 | TRBV4-1 | . | TGCGCCAGCAGGAGACTGTTCTCTAGCACAGATACGCAGTATTTT | CASRRLFSSTDTQYF
. | TRBJ1-2 | TRBV28 | . | TGTGCCAGCAGTCAAATCAGGGATTCAGGCTACACCTTC | CASSQIRDSGYTF
. | TRBJ2-2 | TRBV4-2 | TRBD2 | TGTGCCAGCAGCCAAGATCAAGGGACTACTACTCAGTTAGGGGAGCTGTTTTTT | CASSQDQGTTTQLGELFF
. | TRBJ2-1 | TRBV18 | . | TGTGCCAGCTCACTAACCCCCCGGTTCGACAATGAGCAGTTCTTC | CASSLTPRFDNEQFF
. | TRBJ1-2 | TRBV6-1 | TRBD1 | TGTGCCAGCAGTGAAGTGGGAAGGGGACAGGGAACCCCCGGCTATGGCTACACCTTC | CASSEVGRGQGTPGYGYTF
. | TRBJ1-5 | TRBV10-3 | . | TGTGCCATCAGTGAGTCTGGGGGGTTCAATCAGCCCCAGCATTTT | CAISESGGFNQPQHF
. | TRBJ1-5 | TRBV19 | TRBD1 | TGTGCCAGTAGTAGCAGGACAGGGGGCAATCAGCCCCAGCATTTT | CASSSRTGGNQPQHF
. | TRBJ2-2 | TRBV6-6 | TRBD1 | TGTGCCAGTAAACTGGGACAGGGGAACACCGGGGAGCTGTTTTTT | CASKLGQGNTGELFF
. | TRBJ1-2 | TRBV28 | . | TGTGCCAGCAGCTGGGAGGGGTACGGCTACACCTTC | CASSWEGYGYTF
. | TRBJ2-6 | TRBV9 | . | TGTGCCAGCAGCGTAGGGGCGGGCCCCTCTGGGGCCAACGTCCTGACTTTC | CASSVGAGPSGANVLTF
. | TRBJ2-1 | TRBV5-8 | TRBD2 | TGTGCCAGCAGCTTGTTGACTAGCGGGTACAATGAGCAGTTCTTC | CASSLLTSGYNEQFF
. | TRBJ1-5 | TRBV7-9 | TRBD1 | TGTGCCAGCAGCGTAGAAGGGGGCTCTCAGCCCCAGCATTTT | CASSVEGGSQPQHF
. | TRBJ1-2 | TRBV15 | . | TGTGCCACCAGCAAGAGATATGGGTTCGACAGGCCCAGTGGCTACACCTTC | CATSKRYGFDRPSGYTF
. | TRBJ2-1 | TRBV7-2 | TRBD2 | TGTGCCAGCAGCGCCCAGGCGGGGCTAGCGGTTGAGCAGTTCTTC | CASSAQAGLAVEQFF
. | TRBJ1-1 | TRBV5-1 | . | TGCGCCAGCAGCTTGGAAGGGGTGAACACTGAAGCTTTCTTT | CASSLEGVNTEAFF
. | TRBJ2-7 | TRBV27 | . | TGTGCCAGCAGTGTGGGCCAGGGCTACGAGCAGTACTTC | CASSVGQGYEQYF